This TCR beta chain was recorded in a study of response to subunit inactivated influenza vaccine. Broader study findings: Only a handful of new T cells, the authors suggested, are recruited with each seasonal influenza vaccination.

A note on this clonotype: Its antigen remains unidentified.

MiXCR, run by TCRdb on the RT-PCR reads, gives a single entry per CDR3 protein. The table lists about 500,000 distinct CDR3 sequences, approximately 16% of them singletons. This specimen was CD4+ T cells sorted from PBMCs, taken roughly 24 months after vaccination. The receptor was derived from a man between 50 and 75 years old who received an inactivated influenza vaccine.

CDR3 sequence: CASSPLFSGPRSYNEQFF. The CDR3 bases are TGTGCCAGCAGCCCCTTGTTTAGCGGGCCTCGCTCCTACAATGAGCAGTTCTTC. The chain carries TRBV11-1 and TRBJ2-1, with 7 positions matching TRBD2. The CDR3 contains 18 residues. V lost 5 bases to trimming and J lost 0 bases; unmatched junction nucleotides: 13. Per germline, CDR1 SGHAT and CDR2 FQDESV (reference sequence).